The T cell receptor (beta chain) described here comes from a study of shared clonotypes between healthy human individuals. General study results and limits: Expectations were that clonotype sharing among donors would be affected by sequencing depth.

Sequencing used immunoSEQ multiplex PCR; TCRdb keeps in-frame clones, though not all of them. The profile covers 2 million to 3 million clones, with over 85% appearing a single time and more than 0.35% taken by the ten largest. V was trimmed by 1 base and J by 4 bases, leaving 8 bases between them. Germline V gives CDR1 KGHSH, CDR2 LQKENI. The CDR3 covers 15 residues. Note on this clone: No antigen is known for it.

The V and J genes are TRBV18 and TRBJ2-6; D remains ambiguous. The clonotype was recovered from a man in his late teens or twenties in good health. Some clones in this sample may be carry-over from other donors' samples. The specimen was naive CD4+ T cells from PBMCs. As for subset: CD45RA+ positively selected. The CDR3 region has the DNA TGTGCCAGCTCACCACAGGCTGCCGGGGCCAACGTCCTGACTTTC. Translated: CASSPQAAGANVLTF. The full variable domain, with the rest looked up from reference TRBV18 and TRBJ2-6, is NAGVMQNPRHLVRRRGQEARLRCSPMKGHSHVYWYRQLPEEGLKFMVYLQKENIIDESGMPKERFSAEFPKEGPSILRIQQVVRGDSAAYFCASSPQAAGANVLTFGAGSRLTVL.